Following are 17 T cell receptor beta chains from one sample sequenced in a study of blood T cell repertoires in COVID-19. Assay used: immunoSEQ multiplex PCR; TCRdb lists only in-frame clones, some missing. Here the sample spans fewer than 350,000 clones, 90% being singletons. The sequenced sample consisted of PBMCs or T cells enriched from blood (not recorded which). Receptor source: a woman between 25 and 40 years old with acute COVID-19.

The chain has TRBV7-9 and TRBJ2-1; 11 nucleotides match TRBD1. V was pared by 5 bases and J by 9 bases, with 15 bases of the junction left unmatched. CDR3 size: 17 residues. Looked up from germline, CDR1 is SEHNR and CDR2 is FQNEAQ (reference sequence). The DNA for the CDR3 is TGTGCCAGCAGCACCCGTCGGACAGGGGGCGATGAGGGTGAGCAGTTCTTC. This translates into CASSTRRTGGDEGEQFF. The whole variable domain, remainder taken from reference TRBV7-9 and TRBJ2-1, is DTGVSQNPRHKITKRGQNVTFRCDPISEHNRLYWYRQTLGQGPEFLTYFQNEAQLEKSRLLSDRFSAERPKGSFSTLEIQRTEQGDSAMYLCASSTRRTGGDEGEQFFGPGTRLTVL.

The V call is TRBV5-1, the J call TRBJ2-2; D call uncertain. CDR1 is SGHRS, CDR2 YFSETQ, per germline. This CDR3 region has 17 residues. Deletions cut 4 bases from V and 5 bases from J, with 21 bases between. CDR3 residues: CASSPLVPNYSTGELFF. CDR3 nucleotide sequence: TGCGCCAGCAGCCCTCTGGTCCCCAATTACAGTACCGGGGAGCTGTTTTTT.

The chain carries TRBV29-1 and TRBJ2-4, with TRBD1 matching 9 bases. Germline V gene lookup returns CDR1 SQVTM and CDR2 ANQGSEA. The V and J ends lost 6 bases and 4 bases, in that order; junction bases with no gene match: 4. There are 13 residues in the CDR3. The CDR3 reads CSVRQGGKNIQYF. Here the CDR3 DNA reads TGCAGCGTAAGACAGGGGGGTAAAAACATTCAGTACTTC.

The chain is built from TRBV21-1 and TRBJ1-5; TRBD1, the D gene given by the table, was not confirmed from the DNA. TRBV21-1 is flagged as a pseudogene. The CDR3 loop spans 18 amino acids. CDR3: CASRKRTQGQGRYQPQHF. The CDR3 DNA reads as TGTGCCAGCAGAAAACGAACCCAAGGACAGGGTAGGTATCAGCCCCAGCATTTT.

V usage is TRBV28 and J usage is TRBJ1-6; maybe TRBD1 (5 bases). CDR1 is MDHEN, CDR2 SYDVKM, per germline. Trimming cost V 5 bases and J 3 bases, with 14 bases left between them. The CDR3 has 16 residues. CDR3 protein: CASSLPTENYNSPLHF. As DNA, the CDR3 is TGTGCCAGCAGTCTACCGACAGAGAACTATAATTCACCCCTCCACTTT.

This clone showed up just once. The chain joins TRBV28 to TRBJ1-4; D is undetermined. CDR1 and CDR2 (germline): MDHEN, SYDVKM. V lost 2 bases to trimming and J lost 0 bases, with 28 bases between them. The length of the CDR3 is 22 residues. The CDR3 is CASSLAPYPLQSAYTTNEKLFF. CDR3 in DNA: TGTGCCAGCAGTTTAGCCCCATATCCCTTGCAGTCCGCATATACAACTAATGAAAAACTGTTTTTT. Full variable domain (rest looked up from reference TRBV28 and TRBJ1-4): DVKVTQSSRYLVKRTGEKVFLECVQDMDHENMFWYRQDPGLGLRLIYFSYDVKMKEKGDIPEGYSVSREKKERFSLILESASTNQTSMYLCASSLAPYPLQSAYTTNEKLFFGSGTQLSVL.

V usage is TRBV2 and J usage is TRBJ1-4, with TRBD1 as a possible D gene (6 bases). V was cut by 3 bases and J by 3 bases, with 11 bases left in between. CDR1 is SNHLY, CDR2 FYNNEI, per germline. The CDR3 runs to 15 residues. The chain's CDR3 is CASSDPQGSNEKLFF. CDR3 bases: TGTGCCAGCAGTGACCCCCAGGGGTCTAATGAAAAACTGTTTTTT.

The chain joins TRBV12-3 or TRBV12-4 to TRBJ2-5, with TRBD1 matching over 7 bases. This CDR3 spans 11 amino acids. V was clipped by 5 bases and J by 13 bases; unmatched bases: 7. CDR3 protein: CASSIGQASYF. In DNA form, the CDR3 reads TGTGCCAGCAGTATTGGACAGGCCTCGTACTTC.

The rearrangement links TRBV27 to TRBJ2-1; possibly TRBD2 for D (5 bases). V was pared by 5 bases and J by 8 bases, with 13 bases between. The germline V gene has CDR1 MNHEY and CDR2 SMNVEV (reference sequence). The CDR3 is 13 amino acids. The CDR3, as DNA: TGTGCCAGCAGTCCCCCCGTAGCGCATGAGCAGTTCTTC. Residues: CASSPPVAHEQFF.

This clone has only one observation. The chain joins TRBV19 to TRBJ2-5; the match to TRBD2 covers 12 bases. J gave up 4 bases and V 1 base, and 7 bases lay outside the gene matches. CDR3 length: 17 residues. Germline CDR1 is LNHDA and CDR2 is SQIVND (reference sequence). CDR3 nucleotide sequence: TGTGCCAGTAGTATAGGCGGGGGACTAGCGGGCCGAGAGACCCAGTACTTC. It translates to CASSIGGGLAGRETQYF.

This clone showed up just a few times. The rearrangement uses TRBV10-3 and TRBJ2-7; 8 bases map to TRBD2. The length of the CDR3 is 15 residues. J was trimmed by 3 bases and V by 0 bases; bases with no gene match: 4. The V gene's germline CDR1 is ENHRY and CDR2 SYGVKD. The CDR3 is CAISESTSGGYEQYF. Written as DNA, the CDR3 is TGTGCCATCAGTGAGTCAACTAGCGGAGGCTACGAGCAGTACTTC.

This chain connects TRBV27 to TRBJ1-2; TRBD1 is a possible D gene (5 bases). The germline gives CDR1 MNHEY, CDR2 SMNVEV (reference sequence). The CDR3 length is 14 residues. Trimming pared 4 bases from V and 3 bases from J, leaving 12 bases between. Written as DNA, the CDR3 is TGTGCCAGCAGTTGGGGACTTCAGGACTATGGCTACACCTTC. Its translation: CASSWGLQDYGYTF.

The V call is TRBV7-3, the J call TRBJ2-3; 15 positions agree with TRBD2. This CDR3 is built from 16 residues. CDR1 SGHTA and CDR2 FQGTGA come from the germline V gene. The V segment lost 5 bases and the J segment 5 bases; nucleotides outside the gene matches: 5. DNA for the CDR3: TGTGCCAGCAGCCCGCAGGGACTAGCGGGAGGAGATACGCAGTATTTT. Protein product: CASSPQGLAGGDTQYF.

V is TRBV5-5 and J is TRBJ1-2; 7 nucleotides line up with TRBD1. The germline V gene has CDR1 SGHKS and CDR2 YYEKEE (reference sequence). CDR3 length: 14 amino acids. Unmatched junction bases numbered 11, after V lost 2 bases and J lost 10 bases. CDR3 in amino acids: CASSLRQGLLAYTF. The CDR3 DNA sequence: TGTGCCAGCAGCTTAAGACAGGGCCTGCTGGCCTACACCTTC.

V gene TRBV6-2 or TRBV6-3 combines with J gene TRBJ2-1, with D maybe TRBD2 (6 bases). CDR1 is MNHEY and CDR2 is SVGEGT in the germline V gene. The V end was cut by 6 bases, the J end by 7 bases, with 13 bases between. CDR3 length: 13 residues. CDR3 residues: CASSHGGYNEQFF. CDR3 bases: TGTGCCAGCAGCCACGGGGGTTATAATGAGCAGTTCTTC.

This chain connects TRBV28 to TRBJ2-4; D is perhaps TRBD2 (5 bases). The CDR3 has 14 amino acids. Germline CDR1 reads MDHEN; CDR2 reads SYDVKM. The V end lost 2 bases, the J end lost 0 bases, and 5 bases lay between the germline ends. The CDR3 nucleotides are TGTGCCAGCAGTTTAGCGGGAGCCAAAAACATTCAGTACTTC. Translated, it gives CASSLAGAKNIQYF.

The chain carries TRBV28 and TRBJ2-2; 16 bases are shared with TRBD2. From germline, CDR1 is MDHEN and CDR2 SYDVKM. Trimming took 4 bases from V and 4 from J; bases not matched to a gene: 6. The CDR3 is 18 residues long. The CDR3 region is CASSSPGLAGGGTGELFF. The CDR3 bases are TGTGCCAGCAGTTCTCCGGGACTAGCGGGAGGGGGCACCGGGGAGCTGTTTTTT.